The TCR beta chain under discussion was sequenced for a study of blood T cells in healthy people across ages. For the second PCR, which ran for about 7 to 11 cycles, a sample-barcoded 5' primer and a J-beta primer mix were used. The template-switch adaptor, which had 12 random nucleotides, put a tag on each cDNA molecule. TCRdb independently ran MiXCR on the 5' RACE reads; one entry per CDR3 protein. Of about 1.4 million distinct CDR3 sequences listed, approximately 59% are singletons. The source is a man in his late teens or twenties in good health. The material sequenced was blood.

In DNA, the CDR3 is TGTGCCAGTCAGGTGGGGTACTCGGGCACCTTC. Protein sequence: CASQVGYSGTF. The chain links TRBV2 to TRBJ1-2; no clear D. The CDR3 consists of 11 residues. Germline CDR1 reads SNHLY; CDR2 reads FYNNEI. V was trimmed by 9 bases and J by 13 bases, leaving 18 bases between them. Variable domain in full (rest from reference TRBV2 and TRBJ1-2): EPEVTQTPSHQVTQMGQEVILRCVPISNHLYFYWYRQILGQKVEFLVSFYNNEISEKSEIFDDQFSVERPDGSNFTLKIRSTKLEDSAMYFCASQVGYSGTFGSGTRLTVV.